This is a list of T cell receptor beta chains from one sample in a study of radiotherapy plus CTLA-4 blockade in lung cancer. The repertoire was sequenced with immunoSEQ multiplex PCR; TCRdb's copy has only in-frame clones and lacks some. The repertoire includes tens of thousands of clones, around 72% of them detected once, and about 3.5% sits in the top ten. Material: peripheral blood, obtained from a patient treated with radiotherapy plus ipilimumab. Source of these receptors: a human donor with non-small cell lung cancer who had stable disease on radiotherapy plus ipilimumab. The CDR3 runs from the conserved cysteine through the conserved F or W. The order of the fields is CDR3 protein, CDR3 DNA, J gene, V gene, D gene, clone size, CDR3 length. The D gene is left open where the match is weak. A clone size is listed for some rows: how often the clone was seen (once, few, many), or a class if it is expanded.

CASSQPDRGDNQPQHF	TGCGCCAGCAGCCAGCCGGACAGGGGGGACAATCAGCCCCAGCATTTT	TRBJ1-5	TRBV4-1	TRBD1	-	16
CASREGTSGLTDTQYF	TGCGCCAGCAGGGAAGGGACTAGCGGACTCACAGATACGCAGTATTTT	TRBJ2-3	TRBV5-1	TRBD2	-	16
CASSFALNSYEQYF	TGTGCCAGCAGCTTCGCCCTAAACTCCTACGAGCAGTACTTC	TRBJ2-7	TRBV7-2	-	-	14
CASSDTGTGGGEQFF	TGTGCCAGCAGCGACACCGGGACAGGGGGGGGTGAGCAGTTCTTC	TRBJ2-1	TRBV6-5	TRBD1	-	15
CASSDPSRTTDTQYF	TGTGCCAGCAGTGACCCTAGCAGGACCACAGATACGCAGTATTTT	TRBJ2-3	TRBV6-1	-	once	15
CAGSQARASGPRFF	TGCGCCGGCAGCCAAGCACGGGCTAGCGGTCCGCGGTTCTTC	TRBJ2-1	TRBV4-1	TRBD2	-	14
CASSQVGGTHYGYTF	TGCGCCAGCAGCCAAGTTGGGGGCACCCACTATGGCTACACCTTC	TRBJ1-2	TRBV4-3	-	-	15
CASSLGGQPQHF	TGTGCCAGCAGCTTAGGTGGACAGCCCCAGCATTTT	TRBJ1-5	TRBV11-2	-	-	12
CASSLAGARSEQYF	TGTGCCAGCAGCCTAGCGGGAGCCCGTTCCGAGCAGTACTTC	TRBJ2-7	TRBV7-9	TRBD2	-	14
CAWSARGETQYF	TGTGCCTGGAGCGCCCGGGGGGAGACCCAGTACTTC	TRBJ2-5	TRBV30	-	-	12
CASSVVLDAGELFF	TGTGCCAGCAGCGTAGTGTTGGATGCCGGGGAGCTGTTTTTT	TRBJ2-2	TRBV9	-	few	14
CASSVQKGSNQPQHF	TGTGCCAGCAGTGTGCAGAAAGGGAGCAATCAGCCCCAGCATTTT	TRBJ1-5	TRBV6-4	-	-	15
CASGSSGAREQYF	TGTGCCAGCGGGTCTAGCGGGGCGCGCGAGCAGTACTTC	TRBJ2-7	TRBV7-2	TRBD2	-	13
CASSGSANVPQHF	TGTGCCAGCAGTGGTTCGGCGAATGTCCCCCAGCATTTT	TRBJ1-5	TRBV2	-	-	13
CASSPFPGTGAYEQYF	TGCGCCAGCAGCCCGTTCCCCGGGACAGGGGCCTACGAGCAGTACTTC	TRBJ2-7	TRBV4-1	TRBD1	few	16
CASSERWAAGTDTQYF	TGTGCCAGCAGTGAACGATGGGCGGCGGGCACAGATACGCAGTATTTT	TRBJ2-3	TRBV6-1	-	-	16
CASNVEGDISYEQYF	TGTGCCAGCAATGTCGAGGGAGATATCTCCTACGAGCAGTACTTC	TRBJ2-7	TRBV9	-	-	15
CASSPDTFYGYTF	TGTGCCAGCAGCCCCGACACCTTCTATGGCTACACCTTC	TRBJ1-2	TRBV7-9	-	once	13
CASGRLKTSEQYF	TGTGCCAGCGGTAGACTGAAAACCTCCGAGCAGTACTTC	TRBJ2-7	TRBV27	-	-	13
CASSLTGYPGYEQYF	TGCGCCAGCAGCCTGACCGGGTACCCTGGCTACGAGCAGTACTTC	TRBJ2-7	TRBV5-1	-	once	15
CASSLHGEERASYEQYF	TGTGCCAGCAGCTTACATGGGGAGGAGCGGGCCTCCTACGAGCAGTACTTC	TRBJ2-7	TRBV7-2	-	-	17
CASSALQGPNTGELFF	TGTGCTAGCAGCGCCCTACAGGGGCCCAACACCGGGGAGCTGTTTTTT	TRBJ2-2	TRBV7-7	TRBD1	-	16
CASSLTRAGEQFF	TGTGCCAGCAGCTTGACTAGGGCGGGAGAGCAGTTCTTC	TRBJ2-1	TRBV5-6	-	few	13
CASSYGQGGTYNEQFF	TGTGCCAGCAGCTACGGACAGGGGGGAACCTACAATGAGCAGTTCTTC	TRBJ2-1	TRBV7-2	TRBD1	few	16
CASRNAGLAGGETQYF	TGTGCCAGCAGAAACGCGGGACTAGCGGGAGGAGAGACCCAGTACTTC	TRBJ2-5	TRBV2	TRBD2	-	16
CASSLKGGCGQPQHF	TGTGCCAGCAGCTTAAAGGGGGGGTGCGGGCAGCCCCAGCATTTT	TRBJ1-5	TRBV21-1	-	once	15
CASSYGAWNEQFF	TGTGCCAGCAGTTACGGGGCCTGGAATGAGCAGTTCTTC	TRBJ2-1	TRBV6-5	-	-	13
CASRRDHFTDTQYF	TGTGCCAGCAGGCGGGACCATTTCACAGATACGCAGTATTTT	TRBJ2-3	TRBV6-5	-	-	14
CASSEGYPRGRTNYGYTF	TGTGCCAGCAGTGAAGGTTACCCGCGAGGGAGAACTAACTATGGCTACACCTTC	TRBJ1-2	TRBV6-1	-	few	18
CSVEVDSNQPQHF	TGCAGCGTGGAGGTCGATAGCAATCAGCCCCAGCATTTT	TRBJ1-5	TRBV29-1	-	-	13
CASSWTSGRALLEFF	TGTGCCAGCAGCTGGACTAGCGGGAGGGCCCTCCTTGAGTTCTTC	TRBJ2-1	TRBV5-5	TRBD2	once	15
CASSLLQGAGELFF	TGTGCCAGCAGCTTATTACAGGGGGCCGGGGAGCTGTTTTTT	TRBJ2-2	TRBV11-2	TRBD1	-	14
CASIGTPYTYQPQHF	TGTGCCAGTATCGGAACTCCGTATACCTATCAGCCCCAGCATTTT	TRBJ1-5	TRBV19	-	few	15
CASSTGGTEAFF	TGTGCCAGCAGCACGGGTGGCACTGAAGCTTTCTTT	TRBJ1-1	TRBV6-5	-	-	12
CASSHEGSVGYNEQFF	TGTGCCAGCTCACACGAGGGTAGTGTGGGGTACAATGAGCAGTTCTTC	TRBJ2-1	TRBV18	-	-	16
CASSPPGQDSNQPQHF	TGTGCCAGCTCACCACCGGGACAGGATAGCAATCAGCCCCAGCATTTT	TRBJ1-5	TRBV18	TRBD1	-	16
CSVVLGGELFF	TGCAGCGTTGTTCTTGGTGGGGAGCTGTTTTTT	TRBJ2-2	TRBV29-1	-	few	11
CASSIRFSWERTYEQYF	TGTGCCAGTAGTATCAGGTTTTCATGGGAGAGGACCTACGAGCAGTACTTC	TRBJ2-7	TRBV19	-	-	17
CASSSYWWTGYNQPQHF	TGTGCCAGCAGTTCCTACTGGTGGACAGGCTACAATCAGCCCCAGCATTTT	TRBJ1-5	TRBV28	TRBD1	-	17
CASSPARGRTEAFF	TGCGCCAGCAGCCCCGCCCGCGGTCGCACTGAAGCTTTCTTT	TRBJ1-1	TRBV4-1	-	-	14
CASSPLTGSETQYF	TGTGCCAGCAGCCCTCTGACAGGGTCAGAGACCCAGTACTTC	TRBJ2-5	TRBV2	TRBD1	few	14
CASSWTGTKNIQYF	TGTGCCAGCAGTTGGACAGGGACCAAAAACATTCAGTACTTC	TRBJ2-4	TRBV6-6	TRBD1	-	14
CASSSQGGRLGTDTQYF	TGTGCCAGCAGCTCCCAAGGCGGGAGGTTGGGCACAGATACGCAGTATTTT	TRBJ2-3	TRBV7-2	TRBD2	-	17
CASSLGQGAITGELFF	TGTGCCAGCAGCCTCGGACAGGGGGCGATCACCGGGGAGCTGTTTTTT	TRBJ2-2	TRBV7-9	TRBD1	-	16
CASSDGYNEQFF	TGTGCCAGCAGTGATGGTTACAATGAGCAGTTCTTC	TRBJ2-1	TRBV2	-	medium-sized	12
CASSSTGSWRETQYF	TGTGCCAGCAGCTCGACAGGGAGCTGGCGAGAGACCCAGTACTTC	TRBJ2-5	TRBV7-3	TRBD1	-	15
CATSRDIGRLDSGNTIYF	TGTGCCACCAGCAGAGATATAGGACGGCTAGACTCTGGAAACACCATATATTTT	TRBJ1-3	TRBV15	-	once	18